The 19 T cell receptor beta chains in this list originate from one sample, sequenced in a study of vaccination and CD4 T cells after COVID-19. Treatment described: approximately 9-day PBMC culture with coronavirus spike peptide pools or control peptides (ViraFEST assay). No antigens are known for them. Sequence data for DNA of cultured CD4+ T cells were generated by the Oncomine TCR Beta short-read assay. TCRdb used MiXCR to reprocess the PCR reads, holding one entry per CDR3 protein. There are tens of thousands of distinct CDR3 sequences in the sample; more than 40% occur only once, and roughly 19% lies in the top ten. The sample here was CD4+ T cells from blood, cultured in vitro, taken before SARS-CoV-2 vaccination. The receptors shown here come from a human donor who received a COVID-19 vaccine.

Concerning this clonotype itself: Mismatch with germline at one junction end may stem from a read error. This rearrangement joins TRBV30 to TRBJ1-2; D call uncertain. This CDR3 has 13 amino acids. Per germline, CDR1 GTSNPN and CDR2 SVGIG (reference sequence). The CDR3 loop is CAWSVSRNYGHTF. The CDR3 nucleotides are TGTGCCTGGAGTGTATCTCGGAACTATGGCCACACCTTC.

J is TRBJ2-6 and V is TRBV5-6; 11 bases match TRBD2. This CDR3 contains 22 residues. In germline, CDR1 is SGHDT, CDR2 YYEEEE. Losses at the gene ends were 4 bases for V and 0 bases for J; bases not matched to a gene: 18. This CDR3 reads CASSQITGTSGPENSGANVLTF. CDR3 bases: TGTGCCAGCAGCCAAATTACGGGGACTAGCGGCCCCGAGAACTCTGGGGCCAACGTCCTGACTTTC.

The chain carries TRBV29-1 and TRBJ2-2; D call uncertain. The CDR3 has 12 amino acids. Per the germline V gene, CDR1 is SQVTM and CDR2 is ANQGSEA. Trimming stripped 3 bases from V and 7 bases from J, with 9 bases between. Written as DNA, the CDR3 is TGCAGCGTTGACACCGCTTTCGGGGAGCTGTTTTTT. The encoded protein is CSVDTAFGELFF.

This clonotype was seen a handful of times. This chain connects TRBV6-1 to TRBJ2-1; the D gene is possibly TRBD2 (5 bases). Germline V CDR1 and CDR2: MNHNS, SASEGT. V dropped 7 bases and J dropped 0 bases, with 13 bases sitting between them. This CDR3 comprises 15 residues. The CDR3, as DNA: TGTGCCAGCAAGACTAACCCGAGCTCCTACAATGAGCAGTTCTTC. Protein: CASKTNPSSYNEQFF.

The rearrangement links TRBV15 to TRBJ1-2; no reliable D call. Germline values: CDR1 LNHNV, CDR2 YYDKDF (reference sequence). Deletions cut 3 bases from V and 4 bases from J, with 9 bases between. CDR3 length equals 13 residues. The CDR3 bases are TGTGCCACCAGCAGGACGGCGCTCTATGGCTACACCTTC. It encodes CATSRTALYGYTF. Using reference TRBV15 and TRBJ1-2 for the parts outside the CDR3, the full variable domain is DAMVIQNPRYQVTQFGKPVTLSCSQTLNHNVMYWYQQKSSQAPKLLFHYYDKDFNNEADTPDNFQSRRPNTSFCFLDIRSPGLGDTAMYLCATSRTALYGYTFGSGTRLTVV.

The J gene is TRBJ2-5, the V gene TRBV21-1; TRBD2 was called by the table and not checked on the DNA. TRBV21-1 counts as a pseudogene. CDR3 length: 19 residues. This CDR3 reads CASSKATATSGGYQETQYF. For the CDR3, the DNA is TGTGCCAGCAGCAAGGCGACAGCTACTAGCGGGGGTTACCAAGAGACCCAGTACTTC.

CDR3 bases: TGTGCCAGCAGCTCCAGATATAAGGGTGGGCAGGGACGGTTGGAAGCTTTCTTT. Encoded protein: CASSSRYKGGQGRLEAFF. The rearrangement links TRBV7-6 to TRBJ1-1; TRBD1 might be the D (5 bases). V dropped 4 bases and J dropped 8 bases, with 29 bases sitting between them. The CDR3 is made up of 18 amino acids. Germline lookup yields CDR1 SGHVS and CDR2 FNYEAQ.

This clonotype was seen more than once but under ten times. The V call is TRBV7-9, the J call TRBJ2-7; no definite D call. CDR3 length: 14 residues. The V and J ends lost 1 base and 1 base respectively, with 8 bases between them. From germline, CDR1 is SEHNR and CDR2 FQNEAQ (reference sequence). In DNA form, the CDR3 reads TGTGCCAGCAGCTTAGTCGGTGGGTCCTACGAGCAGTACTTC. Its protein is CASSLVGGSYEQYF.

The rearrangement uses TRBV30 and TRBJ1-6, with TRBD1 as a possible D gene (6 bases). The CDR3 has 13 residues. Deletions cut 2 bases from V and 6 bases from J, with 8 bases between. The germline V gene encodes CDR1 GTSNPN and CDR2 SVGIG (reference sequence). CDR3 sequence: CAWSYRVNSPLHF. The CDR3 DNA reads TGTGCCTGGAGTTACAGGGTTAATTCACCCCTCCACTTT.

This clonotype occurred a few times. The chain employs TRBV2 and TRBJ1-5; the D is unclear. Germline CDR1 reads SNHLY; CDR2 reads FYNNEI. CDR3 length equals 13 residues. V shed 5 bases and J shed 5 bases, with 10 bases lying between them. CDR3 residues: CASSLDLYQPQHF. The CDR3 nucleotides are TGTGCCAGCAGTCTGGACTTGTATCAGCCCCAGCATTTT.

The chain couples TRBV2 to TRBJ2-1; 9 nucleotides agree with TRBD2. Germline CDR1 SNHLY, CDR2 FYNNEI. V was clipped by 4 bases and J by 3 bases; unmatched bases: 10. The CDR3 covers 17 residues. CDR3 nucleotides: TGTGCCAGCAGTGGGGGCCTGCGGGGGGGAGTCTACAATGAGCAGTTCTTC. It is translated as CASSGGLRGGVYNEQFF. The full variable domain, completed using reference TRBV2 and TRBJ2-1, is EPEVTQTPSHQVTQMGQEVILRCVPISNHLYFYWYRQILGQKVEFLVSFYNNEISEKSEIFDDQFSVERPDGSNFTLKIRSTKLEDSAMYFCASSGGLRGGVYNEQFFGPGTRLTVL.

In DNA form, the CDR3 reads TGCAGTGCTAGGTCCGGGGGCCCCGCAGATACGCAGTATTTT. It encodes CSARSGGPADTQYF. V is TRBV20-1 and J is TRBJ2-3, with D possibly called TRBD1 or TRBD2 (6 bases each). The ends were cut back, 3 bases at V and 4 bases at J, with 14 bases in the middle. The CDR3 totals 14 residues. CDR1 and CDR2 from the germline V gene are DFQATT and SNEGSKA (reference sequence).

The chain employs TRBV19 and TRBJ2-7; no reliable D call. V dropped 6 bases and J dropped 6 bases, with 12 bases sitting between them. Germline-derived CDR1 and CDR2 are LNHDA and SQIVND (reference sequence). There are 12 residues in the CDR3. The CDR3 nucleotides are TGTGCCAGTAGCCGGCGTCCAGGCGAGCAGTACTTC. It translates to CASSRRPGEQYF.

V is TRBV20-1 and J is TRBJ1-1; TRBD1 agrees at 7 bases. The germline V gene has CDR1 DFQATT and CDR2 SNEGSKA (reference sequence). After removal of 5 bases from V and 3 bases from J, the junction contained 12 bases not matched to a gene. The CDR3 is 15 residues long. The CDR3 nucleotides are TGCAGTGCTCCTCGTCCGACAGGGTTGGACACTGAAGCTTTCTTT. Translating it yields CSAPRPTGLDTEAFF.

The rearrangement uses TRBV10-3 and TRBJ1-1; D uncertain. Deletions cut 2 bases from V and 4 bases from J, with 8 bases between. The CDR3 extends over 13 amino acids. Germline V gene data show CDR1 as ENHRY and CDR2 as SYGVKD. CDR3 sequence reads: CAISEGPGTEAFF. The CDR3 DNA reads TGTGCCATCAGTGAGGGTCCGGGCACTGAAGCTTTCTTT.

This CDR3 reads CATGRDSQYF. In nucleotides, the CDR3 is TGTGCCACCGGTAGGGACTCTCAGTATTTT. The chain combines TRBV19 with TRBJ2-3; tentative D call: TRBD2 (6 bases). The germline gives CDR1 LNHDA, CDR2 SQIVND (reference sequence). Between the trimmed V and J ends, which lost 10 bases and 12 bases, there was a span of 14 bases. There are 10 residues in the CDR3.

The chain is built from TRBV6-1 and TRBJ2-3; TRBD2 matches at 12 bases. The V gene end was trimmed by 0 bases and the J gene end by 3 bases; junction bases not matched to a gene: 1. There are 16 residues in the CDR3. Germline values: CDR1 MNHNS, CDR2 SASEGT. In nucleotides, the CDR3 is TGTGCCAGCAGTGAAGCCGGACTAGCGGGGACAGATACGCAGTATTTT. Residues: CASSEAGLAGTDTQYF.

The V call is TRBV10-3, the J call TRBJ2-2, with 7 bases identical to TRBD1. This CDR3 spans 14 amino acids. The junction had 3 bases not matched to a gene; V was cut back by 7 bases and J by 1 base. Looked up from germline, CDR1 is ENHRY and CDR2 is SYGVKD. CDR3 protein: CAITGDRNTGELFF. In DNA, the CDR3 is TGTGCCATCACTGGGGACAGGAACACCGGGGAGCTGTTTTTT.

This clonotype was seen only a few times. The CDR3 bases are TGTGCCAGCAGCATAACAGGGGTCGATTCACCCCTCCACTTT. Translating it yields CASSITGVDSPLHF. The chain recombines TRBV27 with TRBJ1-6; 7 bases are a match to TRBD1. The germline V gene encodes CDR1 MNHEY and CDR2 SMNVEV (reference sequence). J was trimmed by 8 bases and V by 6 bases; bases with no gene match: 7. The CDR3 spans 14 residues.